Listed here are 27 T cell receptor beta chains from one sample, sequenced in a study of T cell clonality in common variable immunodeficiency. Profiled with immunoSEQ multiplex PCR; TCRdb holds only in-frame clones, not every one. This sample carries under 45,000 clones, none of them present only once. Sequenced input: peripheral blood mononuclear cells. The origin of the receptors is a person aged 18 to 75 in good health.

This clone showed up many times. With the read ending 3 residues before the CDR3 end, the germline J gene is used to fill in that end. The J gene is TRBJ1-1, the V gene TRBV7-6, with a tentative D call TRBD1 (5 bases). Between the trimmed V and J ends, which lost 5 bases and 5 bases, there was a span of 12 bases. Germline V gene lookup returns CDR1 SGHVS and CDR2 FNYEAQ. The CDR3 runs 13 residues. CDR3 in amino acids: CASSQQEGTEAFF. The CDR3 DNA, read in part, is TGTGCCAGCAGCCAGCAGGAGGGGACTGAA.

This clone appeared many times. The sequenced fragment ends 3 residues before the CDR3 boundary, so the rest is inferred from the germline J gene. V is TRBV2 and J is TRBJ2-1; D possibly corresponds to TRBD2 (5 bases). CDR3 length: 13 residues. Germline lookup yields CDR1 SNHLY and CDR2 FYNNEI. Trimming shortened V by 3 bases and J by 3 bases, and 6 bases separated the two germline ends. CDR3 protein: CASSDRGYNEQFF. The sequenced CDR3 bases are TGTGCCAGCAGTGATCGGGGCTACAATGAG.

In this sample, this clone turned up many times. The missing CDR3 end, 3 residues past where the read stops, is filled in from the germline J gene. The rearrangement joins TRBV13 to TRBJ2-7; 10 bases fit TRBD2. Germline CDR1 is PRHDT and CDR2 is FYEKMQ (reference sequence). The CDR3 has 15 amino acids. V gave up 1 base and J gave up 5 bases; unmatched junction bases: 5. CDR3 bases read: TGTGCCAGCAGCTTAGAGAGCGGGAGGGAGGACGAG. Translated, it gives CASSLESGREDE. The complete CDR3 sequence is CASSLESGREDEQYF.

This clone came up many times. The read halts 3 residues ahead of the CDR3 end, with the missing end drawn from the germline J gene. The rearrangement links TRBV28 to TRBJ2-7; D possibly corresponds to TRBD1 (6 bases). From germline, CDR1 is MDHEN and CDR2 SYDVKM. With 10 bases removed from V and 3 bases from J, the gap between germline ends came to 16 bases. The CDR3 covers 13 residues. CDR3 in amino acids: CATHRGSRYEQYF. Partial CDR3 DNA: TGTGCCACCCATAGGGGGTCGCGCTACGAG.

The sample holds many counts of this clone. Read coverage stops 3 residues before the CDR3 terminus; the germline J gene supplies the remainder. The V call is TRBV5-6, the J call TRBJ1-2, with a weak D call TRBD1 (5 bases). CDR3 size: 14 residues. The germline V gene encodes CDR1 SGHDT and CDR2 YYEEEE. V lost 5 bases and J lost 3, with 14 bases in between. CDR3 sequence: CASRFSGVDYGYTF. Partial CDR3 DNA: TGTGCCAGCAGGTTTTCGGGGGTCGACTATGGC.

As regards this clone: The read finishes 3 residues shy of the CDR3 end, and the germline J gene is used to complete it. The V and J genes are TRBV19 and TRBJ1-1; 9 bases map to TRBD1. This CDR3 spans 15 amino acids. J lost 1 base, V lost 4 bases, and 4 bases had no gene match. Per the germline V gene, CDR1 is LNHDA and CDR2 is SQIVND (reference sequence). CDR3 bases read: TGTGCCAGTAGTAGGGACAGGGCTAGGAACACTGAA. This codes for CASSRDRARNTE. From start to end, the CDR3 is CASSRDRARNTEAFF.

By frequency in the sample, this clone is medium-sized. The read comes to an end 3 residues before the CDR3 does, leaving the germline J gene to fill in the end. Different DNA sequences within this sample yield the same CDR3. The genes are TRBV20-1 and TRBJ2-1; 13 nucleotides match TRBD2. The V and J ends lost 5 bases and 8 bases, in that order; junction bases with no gene match: 6. The CDR3 spans 14 residues. CDR1 is DFQATT, CDR2 SNEGSKA, per germline (reference sequence). The DNA read from the CDR3 is TGCAGTGCTCTTACTAGCGGGAGGGCAGATGAG. It specifies CSALTSGRADE. The complete CDR3 protein is CSALTSGRADEQFF.

This clone was recorded many times. The CDR3 goes on 3 residues after the read ends, and that part is filled in from the germline J gene. This sequence joins TRBV12-3 or TRBV12-4 and TRBJ1-2; TRBD1 matches 10 bases. Trimming cost V 7 bases and J 0 bases; bases outside gene matches: 11. The CDR3 sequence is 17 residues long. The part of the CDR3 DNA that was read is TGTGCCAGCACCCTAAGGGACAGGGGACTAGCTAACTATGGC. Translated, it gives CASTLRDRGLANYG. The whole CDR3 sequence reads CASTLRDRGLANYGYTF.

This clone was counted many times. The read comes to an end 3 residues before the CDR3 does, leaving the germline J gene to fill in the end. The chain uses TRBV2 and TRBJ2-1; the match to TRBD1 covers 8 bases. Germline V gives CDR1 SNHLY, CDR2 FYNNEI. With V trimmed by 6 bases and J by 3 bases, 7 bases remained unmatched. The CDR3 covers 15 residues. The CDR3: CASSETTGDYNEQFF. The CDR3 DNA, read in part, is TGTGCCAGCAGCGAAACGACAGGGGACTACAATGAG. Full variable domain (missing parts from reference TRBV2 and TRBJ2-1): EPEVTQTPSHQVTQMGQEVILRCVPISNHLYFYWYRQILGQKVEFLVSFYNNEISEKSEIFDDQFSVERPDGSNFTLKIRSTKLEDSAMYFCASSETTGDYNEQFFGPGTRLTVL.

Ten or more counts support this clone. This CDR3 reads CASSISALGFYEQYF. CDR3 DNA, as far as it was read: TGTGCCAGCAGTATATCCGCCCTTGGCTTCTACGAG. The chain uses TRBV28 and TRBJ2-7; no clear D. The sequenced fragment ends 3 residues before the CDR3 boundary, so the rest is inferred from the germline J gene. In germline, CDR1 is MDHEN, CDR2 SYDVKM. The CDR3 length is 15 residues. V was pared by 5 bases and J by 3 bases, with 17 bases between.

This clone was seen many times. Coverage ceases 3 residues before the CDR3 finishes, and the germline J gene fills in the end. This chain joins TRBV29-1 and TRBJ1-1; 8 nucleotides line up with TRBD1. The germline V gene has CDR1 SQVTM and CDR2 ANQGSEA. This CDR3 comprises 14 residues. Trimming took 6 bases from V and 6 from J; bases not matched to a gene: 12. CDR3 DNA (partial): TGCAGCGTGGGGACAGGCGGATCGGGGGCTGAA. As protein: CSVGTGGSGAE. The whole CDR3 region reads CSVGTGGSGAEAFF.

As regards this clone: Sequencing ends 3 residues short of the CDR3 end; the germline J gene provides the rest. The chain combines TRBV18 with TRBJ2-3; 10 bases are a match to TRBD1. The CDR3 length is 16 residues. V lost 3 bases, J lost 4 bases, and 7 bases stayed unmatched. CDR1 is KGHSH and CDR2 is LQKENI in the germline V gene. Incomplete CDR3 DNA: TGTGCCAGCTCACCCAGCCGGGACAGGGGTTCAGATACG. Protein sequence: CASSPSRDRGSDT. The entire CDR3 protein is CASSPSRDRGSDTQYF.

This clone was seen at least ten times. The read gets to within 3 residues of the CDR3 end, and the germline J gene fills in the rest. The rearrangement joins TRBV5-1 to TRBJ2-3, with a possible D match to TRBD2 (7 bases). There are 15 residues in the CDR3. Germline V CDR1 and CDR2: SGHRS, YFSETQ. CDR3 DNA, as far as it was read: TGCGCCAGCAGCTTGGTAGGCAGAGGGGGGGAGACG. As protein: CASSLVGRGGET. The whole CDR3 protein is CASSLVGRGGETQYF. The entire variable domain, with the rest obtained from reference TRBV5-1 and TRBJ2-3, is as follows: KAGVTQTPRYLIKTRGQQVTLSCSPISGHRSVSWYQQTPGQGLQFLFEYFSETQRNKGNFPGRFSGRQFSNSRSEMNVSTLELGDSALYLCASSLVGRGGETQYFGPGTRLTVL.

This clone was seen only a few times. The sequence runs out 3 residues before the end of the CDR3; the remainder is reconstructed from the germline J gene. The sample has other DNA sequences that encode this CDR3 too. The V and J genes are TRBV11-2 and TRBJ1-3; the match to TRBD1 covers 7 bases. This CDR3 contains 15 residues. The junction had 10 bases not matched to a gene; V was cut back by 7 bases and J by 4 bases. The germline V gene encodes CDR1 SGHAT and CDR2 FQNNGV. CDR3 in amino acids: CASTSRDRVGNTIYF. The covered CDR3 bases are TGTGCCAGCACCTCCCGTGACAGGGTCGGAAACACC.

This clone was seen at least ten times. The CDR3 end lies 3 residues beyond the end of the read and is filled in from the germline J gene. This chain uses TRBV7-3 with TRBJ2-2, with D unclear. The CDR3 totals 16 residues. V lost 1 base to trimming and J lost 0 bases, with 9 bases between them. CDR1 is SGHTA, CDR2 FQGTGA, per germline. The part of the CDR3 DNA that was read is TGTGCCAGCAGCTTAAGACAACCCGCGAACACCGGGGAG. Encoded protein: CASSLRQPANTGE. Given in full, the CDR3 is CASSLRQPANTGELFF.

Many counts were recorded for this clone. The read stops 3 residues short of the end of the CDR3; the missing end is completed from the germline J gene. The chain is built from TRBV20-1 and TRBJ2-2; 7 nucleotides agree with TRBD1. The trim removed 6 bases at V and 0 bases at J, leaving 4 bases unmatched. The CDR3 is 14 residues long. In germline, CDR1 is DFQATT, CDR2 SNEGSKA (reference sequence). This CDR3 reads CSAPDRSNTGELFF. Partial CDR3 DNA: TGCAGTGCCCCGGACAGGTCGAACACCGGGGAG.

This clone was found a few times. Read sequence stops 3 residues before the CDR3 end, and the germline J gene provides the missing end. V is TRBV19 and J is TRBJ2-7; the match to TRBD2 covers 10 bases. The CDR3 covers 16 residues. Trimming at V came to 4 bases and at J to 0 bases, leaving 6 bases not matched to a gene. Looked up from germline, CDR1 is LNHDA and CDR2 is SQIVND (reference sequence). The sequenced CDR3 bases are TGTGCCAGTAGTAGGACGGGACTAGCGTCCTCCTACGAG. It translates to CASSRTGLASSYE. The whole CDR3 protein is CASSRTGLASSYEQYF.

This clone was counted ten times or more. The read terminates 3 residues before the CDR3 end, so the remaining end is supplied by the germline J gene. The genes are TRBV15 and TRBJ2-5; a weak D match, TRBD2 (6 bases). Between the trimmed V and J ends, which lost 0 bases and 4 bases, there was a span of 12 bases. CDR1 LNHNV and CDR2 YYDKDF come from the germline V gene (reference sequence). The CDR3 has 15 amino acids. CDR3 sequence: CATSRDGGVGETQYF. The CDR3 bases that were read are TGTGCCACCAGCAGAGATGGAGGGGTCGGAGAGACC.

There are many counts of this clone. At one boundary the junction diverges from the germline segment, which might be a read error. The read terminates 3 residues before the CDR3 end, so the remaining end is supplied by the germline J gene. This chain joins TRBV20-1 and TRBJ1-2, with 9 bases identical to TRBD1. CDR1 is DFQATT and CDR2 is SNEGSKA in the germline V gene (reference sequence). CDR3 length: 16 amino acids. CDR3 amino acids: CSARFRGDRVDYVYTF. The covered CDR3 bases are TGCAGTGCTAGATTTCGGGGGGACAGGGTCGATTATGTC.

The table lists this clone with many counts. The DNA ends 3 residues before the CDR3 does, and the rest of the CDR3 is filled in from the germline J gene. The V and J genes are TRBV7-8 and TRBJ2-7; TRBD1 matches 7 bases. CDR3 length equals 15 residues. Germline lookup yields CDR1 SGHVS and CDR2 FQNEAQ. The trim removed 3 bases at V and 2 bases at J, leaving 7 bases unmatched. The CDR3 bases that were read are TGTGCCAGCAGCTTTGAGGGACAGCCAGCCTACGAG. Its translation: CASSFEGQPAYE. The entire CDR3 is CASSFEGQPAYEQYF.

This clone has ten or more counts. The read stops 3 residues short of the end of the CDR3; the missing end is completed from the germline J gene. The chain recombines TRBV15 with TRBJ2-6; possible D gene TRBD2, 5 bases. Germline V CDR1 and CDR2: LNHNV, YYDKDF (reference sequence). V lost 0 bases and J 4 bases, leaving 7 bases between the germline ends. This CDR3 is built from 15 residues. Partial CDR3 DNA: TGTGCCACCAGCAGAGATTCGGGGGGGGCCAACGTC. Its translation is CATSRDSGGANV. The whole CDR3 region reads CATSRDSGGANVLTF.

This clone came up many times. The read stops 3 residues short of the end of the CDR3; the missing end is completed from the germline J gene. The chain uses TRBV29-1 and TRBJ2-7, with D maybe TRBD1 (5 bases). The CDR3 length is 13 residues. Germline CDR1 SQVTM, CDR2 ANQGSEA. The ends were cut back, 4 bases at V and 6 bases at J, with 16 bases in the middle. The CDR3 DNA, read in part, is TGCAGCGTTGCCCAGGGATCCCTGTCCGAG. Amino acid sequence: CSVAQGSLSE. The whole CDR3 reads CSVAQGSLSEQYF.

Ten or more counts support this clone. The CDR3 extends 3 residues past the end of the read, so its final part is completed from the germline J gene. The rearrangement joins TRBV5-1 to TRBJ1-3, with D uncertain. The germline V gene has CDR1 SGHRS and CDR2 YFSETQ. The CDR3 contains 13 residues. With 3 bases removed from V and 0 bases from J, the gap between germline ends came to 4 bases. CDR3 DNA, as far as it was read: TGCGCCAGCAGCTCCAGCTCTGGAAACACC. This translates into CASSSSSGNT. The CDR3, in full, reads CASSSSSGNTIYF.

This clone was counted ten times or more. The observed sequence ends 3 residues before the CDR3 terminus, with the missing tail filled in from the germline J gene. The genes are TRBV30 and TRBJ1-2, with 8 bases that match TRBD1. CDR3 length: 13 amino acids. CDR1 GTSNPN and CDR2 SVGIG come from the germline V gene (reference sequence). Partial CDR3 DNA: TGTGCCTGGGTACCGGGGACAGGCAGGGGC. Translation gives CAWVPGTGRG. The entire CDR3 is CAWVPGTGRGYTF.

This clone has at least ten counts. The CDR3 end falls 3 residues outside the read, so it is completed with the germline J gene. The rearrangement uses TRBV28 and TRBJ2-3, with a tentative D call TRBD1 (5 bases). The V end lost 1 base, the J end lost 3 bases, and 14 bases lay between the germline ends. CDR3 length equals 16 residues. Germline lookup yields CDR1 MDHEN and CDR2 SYDVKM. This CDR3 reads CASSLYGDSSTDTQYF. The covered CDR3 bases are TGTGCCAGCAGTTTATATGGTGACAGTTCAACAGATACG.

This clone has at least ten counts. The CDR3 goes on 3 residues after the read ends, and that part is filled in from the germline J gene. The chain uses TRBV20-1 and TRBJ1-4, with a weak D call TRBD1 (5 bases). The germline gives CDR1 DFQATT, CDR2 SNEGSKA (reference sequence). The CDR3 loop spans 19 amino acids. The CDR3 bases that were read are TGCAGTGCTATCTATCCCCCCGGCAGGGCAGTCTCTGGGGCCAACGTA. It is translated as CSAIYPPGRAVSGANV. The CDR3 reads in full as CSAIYPPGRAVSGANVLFF.

As regards this clone: The CDR3 goes on 3 residues after the read ends, and that part is filled in from the germline J gene. The chain is built from TRBV7-8 and TRBJ2-3, with 7 positions matching TRBD2. The CDR3 contains 16 residues. Germline CDR1 reads SGHVS; CDR2 reads FQNEAQ. The V and J ends lost 5 bases and 3 bases, in that order; junction bases with no gene match: 11. The CDR3 spells CASSPSVAGITDTQYF. Partial CDR3 DNA: TGTGCCAGCAGCCCCTCCGTAGCGGGTATTACAGATACG.